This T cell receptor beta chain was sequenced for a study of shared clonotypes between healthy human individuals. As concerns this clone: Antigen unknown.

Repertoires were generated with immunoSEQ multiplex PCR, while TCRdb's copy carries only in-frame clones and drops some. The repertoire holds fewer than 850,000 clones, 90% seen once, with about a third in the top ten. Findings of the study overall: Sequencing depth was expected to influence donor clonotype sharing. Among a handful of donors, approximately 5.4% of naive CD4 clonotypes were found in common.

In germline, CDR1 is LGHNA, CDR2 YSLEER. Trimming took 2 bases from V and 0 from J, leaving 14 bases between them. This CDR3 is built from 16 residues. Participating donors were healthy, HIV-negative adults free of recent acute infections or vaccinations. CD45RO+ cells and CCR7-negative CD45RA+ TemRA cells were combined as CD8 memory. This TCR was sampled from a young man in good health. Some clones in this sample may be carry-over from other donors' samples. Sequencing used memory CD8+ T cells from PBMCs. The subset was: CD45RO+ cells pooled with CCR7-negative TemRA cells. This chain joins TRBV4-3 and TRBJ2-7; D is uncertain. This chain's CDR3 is CASSQSQNGYSYEQYF. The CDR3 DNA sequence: TGCGCCAGCAGCCAATCACAAAACGGGTACTCCTACGAGCAGTACTTC.